A single sample is the source of the 8 T cell receptor beta chains below, sequenced in a study of blood T cell repertoires in COVID-19. Sequencing used immunoSEQ multiplex PCR; TCRdb keeps in-frame clones, though not all of them. The sample holds about 300,000 clones, approximately 89% seen once. The specimen sequenced was peripheral blood. Every receptor here comes from a woman aged 25 to 39 with COVID-19, enrolled during active disease.

The chain has TRBV28 and TRBJ1-2; 9 nucleotides line up with TRBD1. With V trimmed by 9 bases and J by 4 bases, 12 bases remained unmatched. The CDR3 consists of 15 residues. Looked up from germline, CDR1 is MDHEN and CDR2 is SYDVKM. The CDR3 protein is CASVAVGTGSYGYTF. CDR3 sequence (DNA): TGTGCCAGTGTCGCCGTTGGGACAGGGTCCTATGGCTACACCTTC.

V and J are TRBV7-9 and TRBJ1-1; unclear D gene. Germline lookup yields CDR1 SEHNR and CDR2 FQNEAQ (reference sequence). V lost 2 bases, J lost 1 base, and 14 bases lay in between. This CDR3 region has 16 residues. CDR3 nucleotides: TGTGCCAGCAGCTTATGGTCTCGGGGAAAGAACACTGAAGCTTTCTTT. Protein sequence: CASSLWSRGKNTEAFF.

The CDR3 coding sequence is TGTGCCAGCAGTTTGGACTTAACAGATACGCAGTATTTT. It is translated as CASSLDLTDTQYF. J is TRBJ2-3 and V is TRBV28; maybe TRBD2 (5 bases). V was shortened by 3 bases and J by 3 bases, with 7 bases between the two germline ends. The CDR3 has 13 amino acids. CDR1 and CDR2 (germline): MDHEN, SYDVKM.

The CDR3 DNA follows: TGTGCCAGCAGTTTTCGTGGAGCCGGATACAATGAGCAGTTCTTC. Its protein is CASSFRGAGYNEQFF. The V call is TRBV27, the J call TRBJ2-1; the D is unclear. The CDR3 covers 15 residues. Germline CDR1 reads MNHEY; CDR2 reads SMNVEV (reference sequence). V lost 3 bases, J lost 4 bases, and 13 bases lay in between.

V usage is TRBV7-6 and J usage is TRBJ2-1, with TRBD1 matching 8 bases. J was trimmed by 10 bases and V by 3 bases; bases with no gene match: 8. The CDR3 has 14 residues. Germline CDR1 and CDR2: SGHVS and FNYEAQ. CDR3 nucleotides: TGTGCCAGCAGCTTCGCTCAGGGGGCATGGGAGCAGTTCTTC. It encodes CASSFAQGAWEQFF.

This chain uses TRBV6-5 with TRBJ1-2; 9 bases fit TRBD1. J gave up 8 bases and V 6 bases, and 10 bases lay outside the gene matches. Germline CDR1 is MNHEY and CDR2 is SVGAGI. The CDR3 contains 14 residues. The CDR3, as DNA: TGTGCCAGCAGCACAACCACAGGGGGCGGCGGCTACACCTTC. It specifies CASSTTTGGGGYTF.

This chain joins TRBV7-9 and TRBJ1-2, with D unresolved. The germline CDR1 and CDR2 sequences are SEHNR and FQNEAQ (reference sequence). V dropped 5 bases and J dropped 3 bases, with 7 bases sitting between them. CDR3 size: 12 residues. The CDR3 DNA reads as TGTGCCAGCAGCCGTGAGGACTATGGCTACACCTTC. Its protein product is CASSREDYGYTF.

Comment on this clone: This sample includes further DNA sequences coding for the same CDR3. CDR3 sequence (DNA): TGTGCCAGCAGCCCCGACAGAAACTATGGCTACACCTTC. It yields the protein CASSPDRNYGYTF. The chain recombines TRBV7-2 with TRBJ1-2; D might be TRBD1 (5 bases). This CDR3 comprises 13 residues. Trimming cost V 5 bases and J 2 bases, with 9 bases left between them. Germline V gene lookup returns CDR1 SGHTA and CDR2 FQGNSA.